The present entry profiles one T cell receptor (beta chain) with its context. It lacks a known antigen. No much larger clone is present one base from it, and per-base qualities are unavailable. The collaborating institutions used their own protocols to collect whole blood in K2EDTA tubes. For TCRbeta analysis, collaborator samples were shipped as frozen whole blood, as isolated PBMCs, or as DNA extracted from either sample type. TCRbeta CDR3 regions were amplified from genomic DNA using the immunoSEQ Assay, a bias-controlled multiplex PCR. As for the original processing: Nucleated cell counts per sample were estimated from amplification of reference gene primers within the assay. To quantify the absolute abundance of each unique TCRbeta CDR3 rearrangement, sequence reads were collapsed and filtered. For each sample, productive Simpson clonality was calculated as the square root of Simpson's diversity index across productive rearrangements. The table comes from immuneACCESS by way of TCRdb, which keeps in-frame sequences with V and J called. Part of the clones is missing from these tables; in studies checked, under half for an unresolved V gene and the rest for unknown reasons. The V and J calls and the clone size are those of that table, but D and trimming were determined from the DNA. The sample has a few hundred thousand clones on record, roughly 87% of them singletons. The ten largest clones represent about 2% of the sample.

Including cysteine and phenylalanine, the CDR3 has 16 amino acids. The kept DNA is CDR3 alone, 48 bases in frame from the first base. CDR1 and CDR2 are drawn from the germline V gene (reference sequence): MNHNY, SVGAGI. Here V drops 3 bases and J drops 5 bases, and the junction holds 7 bases not matched to any gene. The data originate from a study of blood T cell repertoires in COVID-19 (dated by TCRdb to the early 2020s). Study-wide context: Collaborator samples came from the United States, Italy and Spain and covered acute and convalescent phases of COVID-19. The material from the prospective study consisted of cDNA or gDNA derived from T cells, B-cell-depleted T cells, or PBMCs. The dataset comprised deeply sampled blood TCRbeta repertoires from subjects exposed to, actively infected with, or recovered from COVID-19. The repertoires were made available in a free public database intended to serve as a resource for research on the immune response to SARS-CoV-2. The samples were drawn from two sources: the first 160 participants of the ongoing ImmuneRACE study, and over 950 subjects contributed by 6 global collaborators. Nearly every sample came with metadata listing a de-identified subject ID, COVID-19 status, age in years and sex. Where available, HLA class I and class II types were taken from metadata supplied by the sample provider and were not determined by assay-based typing.

The study at large found these results: Clinical and demographic metadata were provided uncurated, with the amount varying by source and participant.

The sequencing sample was made of peripheral blood. Recombination joined TRBV6-6 with TRBJ1-3, with 10 bases in between that match TRBD1. The origin of this receptor is a man between 18 and 29 years old with active or convalescent COVID-19. The CDR3 sequence is CASSYTTGGYRNTIYF. The DNA sequence is TGTGCCAGCAGTTATACGACAGGGGGCTACCGAAACACCATATATTTT.